This T cell receptor (beta chain) was obtained from a study of control samples from healthy donors and cancer patients. The assay was immunoSEQ multiplex PCR, and TCRdb's table has in-frame clones only and misses some. This table holds fewer than 200,000 clones, 93% found once. V lost 8 bases to trimming and J lost 2 bases, with 17 bases between them. The CDR3 sequence is 15 residues long. Germline loops: CDR1 SEHNR, CDR2 FQNEAQ (reference sequence). V is TRBV7-9 and J is TRBJ2-3; D is possibly TRBD2 (6 bases). Material for sequencing was blood. The clonotype was recovered from a woman aged 55-69 years in good health. The DNA for the CDR3 is TGTGCCAGCTCCCGACCGGGACTGAACACAGATACGCAGTATTTT. Translation gives CASSRPGLNTDTQYF.